Listed below are T cell receptor beta chains from one sample, sequenced in a study of identifying expanded T cells in peripheral blood. Repertoires were generated with immunoSEQ multiplex PCR, while TCRdb's copy carries only in-frame clones and drops some. Here the sample spans over 100,000 clones, 88% being singletons. Sequencing input: blood. These receptors originate from a person between 18 and 70 years old in good health. Both conserved end residues are trimmed from each CDR3. D genes are given only for firm matches.

>TRBV18|TRBD1|TRBJ1-1|12
ASSPGTGDTEAF
>TRBV5-1|NA|TRBJ1-4|13
ANSFKGGLGEKLF
>TRBV6-5|NA|TRBJ2-7|12
ASSPPPPSYEQY
>TRBV9|NA|TRBJ2-3|13
ASSVDPGDTDTQY
>TRBV7-9|NA|TRBJ2-1|12
ASSLAEPRNEQF
>TRBV19|NA|TRBJ1-1|9
ASSMNTEAF
>TRBV4-2|NA|TRBJ2-5|14
ASSYTWAGEGETQY
>TRBV28|NA|TRBJ1-5|14
ASSLATTRPNQPQH
>TRBV7-2|NA|TRBJ1-6|12
ASSSDRFNSPLH
>TRBV12-5|TRBD1|TRBJ2-1|16
ASGLAYSPGQGNNEQF
>TRBV19|NA|TRBJ1-1|9
ASSIWGEAF
>TRBV5-4|NA|TRBJ2-3|12
ASSLEQLGGTQY
>TRBV19|TRBD1|TRBJ1-3|15
ASSPGDSSFSGNTIY
>TRBV6-1|NA|TRBJ2-7|11
ASSESLPHEQY
>TRBV6-1|NA|TRBJ1-3|13
ASSEASPSGNTIY
>TRBV29-1|NA|TRBJ2-7|11
SVRRDDLYEQY
>TRBV7-8|NA|TRBJ1-3|13
ASSARGVTGNTIY